A single sample gave rise to the 10 T cell receptor beta chains below, sequenced in a study of response to subunit inactivated influenza vaccine. TCRdb recomputed calls from the RT-PCR reads with MiXCR, one row per CDR3 protein. The data hold 250,000 to 350,000 distinct CDR3 sequences, with roughly 22% observed a single time. This material consisted of PBMCs from blood, taken less than 22 months after vaccination. These receptor sequences come from a man aged 50 to 69 who received an inactivated influenza vaccine.

This clonotype was seen more than once but under ten times. The rearrangement uses TRBV12-3 or TRBV12-4 and TRBJ2-1; D possibly corresponds to TRBD2 (5 bases). The length of the CDR3 is 15 residues. V was cut by 5 bases and J by 0 bases, with 11 bases left in between. CDR3 DNA: TGTGCCAGCAGTCGGGGTTCTATCTCCTACAATGAGCAGTTCTTC. Encoded protein: CASSRGSISYNEQFF.

J is TRBJ2-3 and V is TRBV6-1; TRBD1 matches at 7 bases. V shed 6 bases and J 2 bases; nucleotides not matched to a gene: 5. Germline V gives CDR1 MNHNS, CDR2 SASEGT. This CDR3 region has 14 residues. This CDR3 reads CASSPDRDTDTQYF. CDR3 DNA sequence: TGTGCCAGCAGCCCCGACAGGGACACAGATACGCAGTATTTT.

The V call is TRBV20-1, the J call TRBJ1-6, with 9 bases matching TRBD1. The germline gives CDR1 DFQATT, CDR2 SNEGSKA (reference sequence). CDR3 length: 14 amino acids. Trimming took 5 bases from V and 7 from J; bases not matched to a gene: 6. This chain's CDR3 is CSAQDGTGNSPLHF. DNA for the CDR3: TGCAGTGCTCAAGACGGGACAGGGAATTCACCCCTCCACTTT.

This clonotype was recorded a few times. The chain uses TRBV5-1 and TRBJ1-6, with TRBD1 matching 7 bases. Germline CDR1 and CDR2: SGHRS and YFSETQ. The CDR3 sequence is 14 residues long. V lost 1 base, J lost 7 bases, and 2 bases stayed unmatched. The CDR3 DNA sequence: TGCGCCAGCAGCTTGTTGGGACAGAATTCACCCCTCCACTTT. It translates to CASSLLGQNSPLHF.

In its sample, this clonotype was seen a few times. This chain joins TRBV20-1 and TRBJ2-5, with 14 bases aligning to TRBD2. The length of the CDR3 is 16 residues. In germline, CDR1 is DFQATT, CDR2 SNEGSKA (reference sequence). V lost 1 base, J lost 5 bases, and 6 bases stayed unmatched. Here the CDR3 reads CSARGLAGGMDETQYF. CDR3 bases: TGCAGTGCTAGAGGACTAGCGGGAGGGATGGATGAGACCCAGTACTTC.

This sequence joins TRBV5-5 and TRBJ2-5, with D tentatively TRBD1 (5 bases). With 0 bases removed from V and 5 bases from J, the gap between germline ends came to 11 bases. Germline V lookup: CDR1 SGHKS, CDR2 YYEKEE (reference sequence). This CDR3 spans 14 amino acids. CDR3 in DNA: TGTGCCAGCAGCTTGGCGGCAGGGCTGGAGACCCAGTACTTC. It yields the protein CASSLAAGLETQYF.

To note about this clonotype: At one end the junction does not follow the germline gene, possibly because of a read error. The J gene is TRBJ1-5, the V gene TRBV7-7, with 8 bases aligning to TRBD1. The CDR3 consists of 17 residues. CDR1 and CDR2 from the germline V gene are SSHAT and FNYEAQ (reference sequence). The CDR3 spells CASSLNHGTGEGQPQHF. The DNA of the CDR3 is TGTGCTAGCAGCTTAAATCATGGGACAGGAGAAGGTCAGCCCCAGCATTTT. The whole variable domain, remainder taken from reference TRBV7-7 and TRBJ1-5, is GAGVSQSPRYKVTKRGQDVTLRCDPISSHATLYWYQQALGQGPEFLTYFNYEAQPDKSGLPSDRFSAERPEGSISTLTIQRTEQRDSAMYRCASSLNHGTGEGQPQHFGDGTRLSIL.

The V gene is TRBV4-3, the J gene TRBJ2-7; 7 bases fit TRBD1. This CDR3 is built from 14 residues. Germline V gene lookup returns CDR1 LGHNA and CDR2 YSLEER. After removal of 1 base from V and 7 bases from J, the junction contained 7 bases not matched to a gene. CDR3 region: CASSQVLQGTEQYF. The CDR3 DNA follows: TGCGCCAGCAGCCAAGTTCTACAGGGGACGGAGCAGTACTTC.

This clonotype was observed a few times. The V and J genes are TRBV20-1 and TRBJ2-4; D may match TRBD1 or TRBD2 (5 bases each). Between the trimmed V and J ends, which lost 6 bases and 9 bases, there was a span of 12 bases. The germline V gene has CDR1 DFQATT and CDR2 SNEGSKA (reference sequence). The CDR3 is 11 residues long. The CDR3 DNA reads as TGCAGTGCCCTGCCCGGGGCCATTCAGTACTTC. It specifies CSALPGAIQYF.

This clonotype has at least ten counts. The J gene is TRBJ1-2, the V gene TRBV7-2, with a weak D call TRBD1 (6 bases). Germline loops: CDR1 SGHTA, CDR2 FQGNSA. The CDR3 sequence is 15 residues long. V lost 5 bases, J lost 2 bases, and 15 bases lay in between. The CDR3 reads CASSKIQGTNYGYTF. The DNA of the CDR3 is TGTGCCAGCAGCAAAATACAGGGAACAAACTATGGCTACACCTTC.